Below, one T cell receptor (beta chain) is given with its context. Germline lookup yields CDR1 LNHNV and CDR2 YYDKDF (reference sequence). Trimming left V 0 bases short and J 8 bases short, with 14 bases between. CDR3 length: 16 amino acids. This record belongs to a study of blood T cell repertoires in COVID-19. Clones were read by immunoSEQ multiplex PCR, and TCRdb kept only the in-frame ones, dropping some. The table includes around 30,000 clones, about nine tenths detected once. This sequence joins TRBV15 and TRBJ1-6, with D possibly being TRBD1 (6 bases). Material for sequencing was peripheral blood. This TCR was sampled from a man of 80 years or more with acute or convalescent COVID-19. CDR3 loop: CATSREDREQDSPLHF. CDR3 coding DNA: TGTGCCACCAGCAGAGAGGACAGAGAGCAGGATTCACCCCTCCACTTT.